The rows below give T cell receptor beta chains drawn from one sample of a study of long-term antiretroviral therapy in people with HIV. TCRdb's table, derived via immunoSEQ multiplex PCR, lists solely in-frame clones and lacks some. The repertoire holds about 20,000 clones, roughly 75% seen once, with approximately 15% in the top ten. The sequences come from unsorted PBMCs, collected 2.9 years after starting antiretroviral therapy. These TCRs come from a woman aged 25 to 39 with HIV. The CDR3 runs from the conserved cysteine through the conserved F or W. A D gene is named only where the DNA matches it firmly. Clone size appears in some rows only: once, few, many, or a class for an expanded clone.

J,D,V,size,CDR3,DNA
TRBJ2-7,-,TRBV11-2,-,CASSFPSGPYSEQYF,TGTGCCAGCAGCTTCCCGTCAGGGCCGTATTCCGAGCAGTACTTC
TRBJ2-5,-,TRBV21-1,-,CASSKASSLAGGPFERETQYF,TGTGCCAGCAGCAAAGCCTCCTCCTTAGCGGGGGGACCCTTCGAGCGGGAGACCCAGTACTTC
TRBJ2-5,TRBD1,TRBV11-1,once,CASSLAYRGRTGRQETQYF,TGTGCCAGCAGCTTAGCGTATAGAGGGAGGACAGGGCGTCAAGAGACCCAGTACTTC
TRBJ1-2,-,TRBV7-9,few,CASSSTVGYTF,TGTGCCAGCAGCTCAACGGTAGGCTACACCTTC
TRBJ1-6,-,TRBV19,-,CASSQPGVVSPLHF,TGTGCCAGTAGCCAACCCGGGGTAGTGTCACCCCTCCACTTT
TRBJ1-2,-,TRBV29-1,-,CSVQETYGYTF,TGCAGCGTCCAAGAAACCTATGGCTACACCTTC
TRBJ1-5,-,TRBV5-5,-,CASSLGRTQPQHF,TGTGCCAGCAGCTTGGGGAGAACTCAGCCCCAGCATTTT
TRBJ1-1,-,TRBV7-3,-,CASSLNANTEAFF,TGTGCCAGCAGCTTAAATGCGAACACTGAAGCTTTCTTT
TRBJ1-5,-,TRBV4-1,-,CASSQDTSRVSNQPQHF,TGCGCCAGCAGCCAAGATACTTCGAGGGTTAGCAATCAGCCCCAGCATTTT
TRBJ1-3,TRBD1,TRBV4-1,-,CASSQVYRGGNTIYF,TGCGCCAGCAGCCAAGTATACAGGGGTGGAAACACCATATATTTT
TRBJ1-1,-,TRBV28,-,CASSLPAGHKAFF,TGTGCCAGCAGTTTACCCGCCGGACACAAAGCTTTCTTT
TRBJ1-2,-,TRBV30,-,CAWSVHASNYGYTF,TGTGCCTGGAGTGTTCATGCGTCCAACTATGGCTACACCTTC
TRBJ1-1,TRBD1,TRBV7-9,-,CASSQGQTLDTEAFF,TGTGCCAGCAGCCAGGGACAGACTTTAGACACTGAAGCTTTCTTT
TRBJ1-2,TRBD1,TRBV29-1,-,CSVEKGGGGYTF,TGCAGCGTTGAAAAAGGGGGCGGAGGCTACACCTTC
TRBJ1-6,-,TRBV7-2,-,CASSLVLSSYNSPLHF,TGTGCCAGCAGCTTAGTCTTGAGCTCCTATAATTCACCCCTCCACTTT
TRBJ1-1,-,TRBV5-4,-,CASSTDTSEAFF,TGTGCCAGCAGCACCGACACTTCTGAAGCTTTCTTT
TRBJ1-5,-,TRBV29-1,-,CSVVSSGTQHF,TGCAGCGTTGTGTCCTCGGGGACCCAGCATTTT
TRBJ1-4,TRBD1,TRBV5-1,-,CASSSGTATTNEKLFF,TGCGCCAGCAGCTCCGGGACAGCTACAACTAATGAAAAACTGTTTTTT
TRBJ2-2,-,TRBV5-1,-,CASSESPTANTGELFF,TGCGCCAGCAGCGAATCACCGACTGCGAACACCGGGGAGCTGTTTTTT
TRBJ1-2,-,TRBV27,-,CASSFSPALFSRHYGYTF,TGTGCCAGCAGTTTCTCCCCGGCTCTGTTTAGTCGACACTATGGCTACACCTTC
TRBJ1-2,-,TRBV7-3,-,CASSLRGADSGYTF,TGTGCCAGCAGCTTGCGGGGGGCAGATAGTGGCTACACCTTC
TRBJ2-7,TRBD1,TRBV30,-,CASGTGDYEQYF,TGTGCTTCGGGGACAGGGGACTACGAGCAGTACTTC
TRBJ2-2,-,TRBV27,few,CASSTTTGELFF,TGTGCCAGCAGTACCACCACCGGGGAGCTGTTTTTT
TRBJ2-3,TRBD2,TRBV11-2,-,CASSSPTSGGVSSDTQYF,TGTGCCAGCAGCTCCCCTACTAGCGGGGGGGTTTCCTCAGATACGCAGTATTTT
TRBJ1-5,-,TRBV6-1,-,CASSEEGHPYQPQHF,TGTGCCAGCAGTGAAGAGGGACATCCCTATCAGCCCCAGCATTTT
TRBJ1-5,TRBD1,TRBV10-3,-,CAISQGAPNQPQHF,TGTGCCATCAGTCAGGGGGCACCCAATCAGCCCCAGCATTTT